This TCR beta chain was observed in a study of T cell repertoires in cytomegalovirus infection. Study-level background: Selection of CMV epitopes for the study included recently identified HLA-C-restricted and well-studied HLA-B-restricted ones. TCR beta signatures that were public indicated CMV infection and matching HLA type. Whole-study findings and limits: Adding up the frequency of public TCR beta families identified people who carried CMV plus the relevant HLA.

Per the germline V gene, CDR1 is LGHNA and CDR2 is YSLEER. Trimming left V 1 base short and J 5 bases short, with 3 bases between. The CDR3 runs 12 residues. MiXCR, applied by TCRdb to the reads, yields one record per CDR3 protein. Counted here are about 350,000 distinct CDR3 sequences, around a third occurring once; the ten biggest clones make up roughly 14%. Points on this clonotype: Its antigen remains unknown.

The chain carries TRBV4-3 and TRBJ2-1; D is ambiguous. The TCR comes from a human donor in good health (CMV status not recorded). Some clones in this sample may be carry-over from other donors' samples. This material consisted of cultured PBMCs, taken from culture after CMV antigen stimulation. The chain's CDR3 is CASSQANNEQFF. The CDR3 DNA is TGCGCCAGCAGCCAAGCAAACAATGAGCAGTTCTTC.